One sample yielded the 27 T cell receptor beta chains listed below, sequenced in a study of somatic mutations in cytotoxic T cells in rheumatoid arthritis. Profiled with immunoSEQ multiplex PCR; TCRdb holds only in-frame clones, not every one. The sample has roughly 18,000 clones, over 60% seen once. The material sequenced was CD8+ T cells sorted from blood. The receptors come from an adult with rheumatoid arthritis.

This chain joins TRBV30 and TRBJ2-5, with 7 bases aligning to TRBD1. The germline gives CDR1 GTSNPN, CDR2 SVGIG (reference sequence). The CDR3 spans 13 residues. V shed 2 bases and J 6 bases; nucleotides not matched to a gene: 6. The DNA for the CDR3 is TGTGCCTGGAGTTTTGACAGGGTAAAGACCCAGTACTTC. Amino acids: CAWSFDRVKTQYF. The complete variable domain, with remaining parts taken from reference TRBV30 and TRBJ2-5, reads SQTIHQWPATLVQPVGSPLSLECTVEGTSNPNLYWYRQAAGRGLQLLFYSVGIGQISSEVPQNLSASRPQDRQFILSSKKLLLSDSGFYLCAWSFDRVKTQYFGPGTRLLVL.

J is TRBJ1-1 and V is TRBV6-1; perhaps TRBD1 as D (5 bases). CDR1 and CDR2 from the germline V gene are MNHNS and SASEGT. The V gene lost 7 bases and the J gene lost 0 bases, with 9 bases spanning the gap. The CDR3 totals 13 residues. The DNA of the CDR3 is TGTGCCAGCAAGCAGGGCATGAACACTGAAGCTTTCTTT. Translated, it gives CASKQGMNTEAFF.

The chain uses TRBV28 and TRBJ2-3; no definite D call. Germline V gene data show CDR1 as MDHEN and CDR2 as SYDVKM. The CDR3 covers 16 residues. V lost 4 bases and J 2 bases, leaving 16 bases between the germline ends. CDR3 amino acids: CASSSGWGLDTDTQYF. The CDR3 DNA follows: TGTGCCAGCAGTTCGGGTTGGGGTCTGGACACAGATACGCAGTATTTT.

The V gene is TRBV6-5, the J gene TRBJ2-7; D could derive from TRBD1 or TRBD2 (5 bases each). CDR3 length equals 14 residues. V gave up 5 bases and J gave up 7 bases, with 18 bases separating them. CDR1 is MNHEY and CDR2 is SVGAGI in the germline V gene. In DNA form, the CDR3 reads TGTGCCAGCAGTCCCGGGACGGATACGTTTGAGCAGTACTTC. Translating it yields CASSPGTDTFEQYF.

V gene TRBV14 combines with J gene TRBJ1-2; weak D call: TRBD1 (5 bases). V was trimmed by 3 bases and J by 4 bases, leaving 9 bases between them. Germline values: CDR1 SGHDN, CDR2 FVKESK. The CDR3 loop spans 13 amino acids. The DNA of the CDR3 is TGTGCCAGCAGCCAGACAGTGAGCTATGGCTACACCTTC. Its protein is CASSQTVSYGYTF.

The chain joins TRBV10-2 to TRBJ1-2; D is ambiguous. The CDR3 is made up of 11 amino acids. The ends were cut back, 2 bases at V and 6 bases at J, with 4 bases in the middle. Germline V gene data show CDR1 as WSHSY and CDR2 as SAAADI. The CDR3 loop is CASSEMDGYTF. CDR3 sequence (DNA): TGCGCCAGCAGTGAGATGGATGGCTACACCTTC.

The V call is TRBV2, the J call TRBJ2-3; 12 nucleotides align to TRBD2. The CDR3 covers 16 residues. The germline gives CDR1 SNHLY, CDR2 FYNNEI. Unmatched junction bases numbered 2, after V lost 2 bases and J lost 2 bases. The CDR3 reads CASSELAGGDTDTQYF. The CDR3 nucleotides read TGTGCCAGCAGTGAACTAGCGGGGGGGGACACAGATACGCAGTATTTT.

Of note for this clone: The same CDR3 arises from other DNA sequences in this sample as well. The rearrangement joins TRBV28 to TRBJ1-2; no firm D call. Per the germline V gene, CDR1 is MDHEN and CDR2 is SYDVKM. Between the trimmed V and J ends, which lost 8 bases and 4 bases, there was a span of 14 bases. The CDR3 is 13 amino acids. In nucleotides, the CDR3 is TGTGCCAGCTTCGCCTCCCGGGTCTATGGCTACACCTTC. As protein: CASFASRVYGYTF.

The chain joins TRBV7-2 to TRBJ2-5; D possibly corresponds to TRBD2 (6 bases). Germline values: CDR1 SGHTA, CDR2 FQGNSA. The CDR3 contains 16 residues. V lost 1 base and J lost 2, with 14 bases in between. CDR3 region: CASSLEVYSGQETQYF. The CDR3 DNA sequence: TGTGCCAGCAGCTTAGAGGTTTATAGCGGTCAAGAGACCCAGTACTTC.

CDR3 nucleotides: TGTGCCAGCAGTTACGGACTACCCGAGCGTTACAATGAGCAGTTCTTC. Its translation is CASSYGLPERYNEQFF. V and J are TRBV6-5 and TRBJ2-1, with D possibly being TRBD2 (6 bases). Trimming took off 2 bases at V and 4 bases at J, with 15 bases between the two ends. CDR1 is MNHEY, CDR2 SVGAGI, per germline. This CDR3 is 16 amino acids long.

This clone has only one observation. The J gene is TRBJ2-2, the V gene TRBV7-9, with D possibly TRBD2 on 5 matching bases. Trimming cost V 1 base and J 5 bases, with 8 bases left between them. Germline CDR1 reads SEHNR; CDR2 reads FQNEAQ (reference sequence). The CDR3 extends over 14 amino acids. CDR3 sequence reads: CASSLVEGTGELFF. The CDR3 nucleotides are TGTGCCAGCAGCTTAGTCGAGGGTACCGGGGAGCTGTTTTTT. Combining the CDR3 with reference TRBV7-9 and TRBJ2-2 gives the whole variable domain DTGVSQNPRHKITKRGQNVTFRCDPISEHNRLYWYRQTLGQGPEFLTYFQNEAQLEKSRLLSDRFSAERPKGSFSTLEIQRTEQGDSAMYLCASSLVEGTGELFFGEGSRLTVL.

This chain joins TRBV19 and TRBJ1-5; 8 bases map to TRBD1. The CDR3 runs 13 residues. Per the germline V gene, CDR1 is LNHDA and CDR2 is SQIVND (reference sequence). J lost 6 bases, V lost 7 bases, and 5 bases had no gene match. Written as DNA, the CDR3 is TGTGCCAGTACGGAGCAGGGGGCTCAGCCCCAGCATTTT. It encodes CASTEQGAQPQHF.

This rearrangement joins TRBV30 to TRBJ2-2; D unclear. V lost 1 base, J lost 5 bases, and 8 bases lay in between. Germline CDR1 and CDR2: GTSNPN and SVGIG (reference sequence). The CDR3 consists of 13 residues. The CDR3 reads CAWSGLGTGELFF. The CDR3 nucleotides are TGTGCCTGGAGTGGGCTTGGAACCGGGGAGCTGTTTTTT.

This sequence joins TRBV5-4 and TRBJ2-3, with D possibly being TRBD1 or TRBD2 (5 bases each). The CDR3 has 15 amino acids. The germline gives CDR1 SGHNT, CDR2 YYREEE (reference sequence). Trimming removed 4 bases from V and 2 bases from J, with 14 bases in between. For the CDR3, the DNA is TGTGCCAGCAGCCCCCCGGGGCGAGTCACAGATACGCAGTATTTT. Translating it yields CASSPPGRVTDTQYF.

CDR3 coding DNA: TGTGCCAGCAGCGTCGGAGACGGAATCTACGAGCAGTACTTC. It translates to CASSVGDGIYEQYF. The rearrangement links TRBV9 to TRBJ2-7; D not certain. This CDR3 contains 14 residues. The germline V gene has CDR1 SGDLS and CDR2 YYNGEE. Trimming cost V 2 bases and J 3 bases, with 12 bases left between them.

J is TRBJ1-1 and V is TRBV7-2; D is unclear. The V end was cut by 3 bases, the J end by 1 base, with 9 bases between. In germline, CDR1 is SGHTA, CDR2 FQGNSA. The CDR3 has 14 residues. This CDR3 is CASSFLGPNTEAFF. Here the CDR3 DNA reads TGTGCCAGCAGCTTCCTAGGGCCGAACACTGAAGCTTTCTTT.

V and J are TRBV5-4 and TRBJ2-5; the D gene is possibly TRBD1 (6 bases). V lost 2 bases and J lost 4, with 9 bases in between. Germline CDR1 is SGHNT and CDR2 is YYREEE (reference sequence). The CDR3 is made up of 13 amino acids. The chain's CDR3 is CASSLGGGETQYF. In DNA form, the CDR3 reads TGTGCCAGCAGCTTAGGGGGTGGAGAGACCCAGTACTTC.

V gene TRBV30 combines with J gene TRBJ1-5; possibly TRBD1 for D (6 bases). CDR1 is GTSNPN, CDR2 SVGIG, per germline (reference sequence). The CDR3 is made up of 17 amino acids. Between the trimmed V and J ends, which lost 0 bases and 7 bases, there was a span of 22 bases. The CDR3 loop reads CAWSVKGVFVAGQPQHF. The CDR3 region has the DNA TGTGCCTGGAGTGTTAAGGGGGTATTCGTTGCAGGACAGCCCCAGCATTTT.

The chain has TRBV5-8 and TRBJ2-1, with D possibly TRBD2 on 6 matching bases. Germline loops: CDR1 SGHTS, CDR2 YDEGEE. The CDR3 has 19 residues. Trimming cost V 2 bases and J 0 bases, with 21 bases left between them. This chain's CDR3 is CASSLAPGTLADSYNEQFF. The CDR3 bases are TGTGCCAGCAGCTTAGCCCCAGGTACGTTAGCGGACTCCTACAATGAGCAGTTCTTC. The full variable domain, in which reference TRBV5-8 and TRBJ2-1 provide the parts outside the CDR3, is EAGVTQSPTHLIKTRGQQATLRCSPISGHTSVYWYQQALGLGLQFLLWYDEGEERNRGNFPPRFSGRQFPNYSSELNVNALELEDSALYLCASSLAPGTLADSYNEQFFGPGTRLTVL.

V gene TRBV29-1 combines with J gene TRBJ2-2; no clear D. Germline lookup yields CDR1 SQVTM and CDR2 ANQGSEA. The CDR3 covers 14 residues. V was trimmed by 4 bases and J by 3 bases, leaving 12 bases between them. This chain's CDR3 is CSVAQGWDTGELFF. The CDR3, as DNA: TGCAGCGTTGCCCAAGGGTGGGACACCGGGGAGCTGTTTTTT.

The chain has TRBV11-2 and TRBJ2-2; 7 bases align to TRBD1. The V segment lost 1 base and the J segment 11 bases; nucleotides outside the gene matches: 7. The CDR3 spans 14 residues. The germline V gene has CDR1 SGHAT and CDR2 FQNNGV. This CDR3 is CASSLGPTGFELFF. The CDR3 DNA reads as TGTGCCAGCAGCTTAGGGCCGACAGGGTTTGAGCTGTTTTTT.

This clone was counted between two and nine times. The chain links TRBV4-1 to TRBJ1-4; TRBD1 matches at 7 bases. Germline V gene lookup returns CDR1 MGHRA and CDR2 YSYEKL. The CDR3 has 15 residues. With 1 base clipped from V and 5 bases from J, the junction kept 4 bases outside the gene matches. The CDR3 spells CASSQAGTANEKLFF. CDR3 DNA: TGCGCCAGCAGCCAAGCCGGGACAGCAAATGAAAAACTGTTTTTT.

The chain has TRBV11-2 and TRBJ2-7; tentative D call: TRBD1 (6 bases). V dropped 9 bases and J dropped 5 bases, with 17 bases sitting between them. This CDR3 spans 13 amino acids. Germline CDR1 and CDR2: SGHAT and FQNNGV. This CDR3 is CASKTGLGDEQYF. Here the CDR3 DNA reads TGTGCCAGTAAGACAGGTTTGGGCGACGAGCAGTACTTC. Drawing the rest from reference TRBV11-2 and TRBJ2-7, the complete variable domain is EAGVAQSPRYKIIEKRQSVAFWCNPISGHATLYWYQQILGQGPKLLIQFQNNGVVDDSQLPKDRFSAERLKGVDSTLKIQPAKLEDSAVYLCASKTGLGDEQYFGPGTRLTVT.

This clone occurred a few times. The chain is built from TRBV19 and TRBJ2-7; D remains unclear. Germline CDR1 and CDR2: LNHDA and SQIVND (reference sequence). Trimming pared 3 bases from V and 2 bases from J, leaving 23 bases between. There are 18 residues in the CDR3. CDR3 loop: CASSIGPLDSVLPYEQYF. The DNA for the CDR3 is TGTGCCAGTAGTATCGGTCCGCTTGATTCCGTCCTTCCCTACGAGCAGTACTTC.

The chain uses TRBV27 and TRBJ2-6; D not certain. The germline V gene encodes CDR1 MNHEY and CDR2 SMNVEV (reference sequence). Trimming cost V 0 bases and J 1 base, with 4 bases left between them. The CDR3 contains 15 residues. The CDR3 DNA reads as TGTGCCAGCAGTTTATCAGAGTCTGGGGCCAACGTCCTGACTTTC. Translated: CASSLSESGANVLTF.

The chain couples TRBV2 to TRBJ2-1; D is ambiguous. Germline-derived CDR1 and CDR2 are SNHLY and FYNNEI. The V end was cut by 7 bases, the J end by 12 bases, with 4 bases between. The CDR3 loop spans 8 amino acids. The DNA of the CDR3 is TGTGCCAGCACCTCGCAGTTCTTC. It translates to CASTSQFF.

This clone appeared a few times. The chain combines TRBV2 with TRBJ1-5; D perhaps matches TRBD1 (6 bases). The germline gives CDR1 SNHLY, CDR2 FYNNEI. Trimming removed 2 bases from V and 0 bases from J, with 17 bases in between. This CDR3 comprises 18 residues. The chain's CDR3 is CASSEPRGMAHSNQPQHF. In nucleotides, the CDR3 is TGTGCCAGCAGTGAACCCAGGGGCATGGCCCATAGCAATCAGCCCCAGCATTTT.